Below, 21 T cell receptor beta chains from the same sample are listed, as sequenced in a study of blood T cell repertoires in COVID-19. Sequenced by immunoSEQ multiplex PCR; TCRdb stores in-frame clones only, minus some. This sample has fewer than 60,000 clones, with 70% to 85% found just once. The material sequenced was peripheral blood. The receptors were gathered from a man older than 75 with COVID-19, enrolled during active disease.

The CDR3 coding sequence is TGTGCCAGCAGTCAGGGATATAAGCAGTATTTT. As protein: CASSQGYKQYF. The V gene is TRBV6-5, the J gene TRBJ2-3; tentative D call: TRBD1 (5 bases). The V end was cut by 5 bases, the J end by 11 bases, with 11 bases between. The CDR3 extends over 11 amino acids. CDR1 is MNHEY and CDR2 is SVGAGI in the germline V gene.

The CDR3 sequence is CASRIGLAGQETQYF. CDR3 nucleotides: TGTGCCAGTAGGATCGGACTAGCGGGGCAAGAGACCCAGTACTTC. The V gene is TRBV19, the J gene TRBJ2-5; 12 nucleotides align to TRBD2. This CDR3 is built from 15 residues. The V gene end was trimmed by 6 bases and the J gene end by 2 bases; junction bases not matched to a gene: 4. Germline CDR1 is LNHDA and CDR2 is SQIVND (reference sequence).

V is TRBV3-1 (or the pseudogene TRBV3-2) and J is TRBJ1-1; no clear D. This CDR3 is 16 amino acids long. Trimming removed 1 base from V and 6 bases from J, with 18 bases in between. The germline V gene has CDR1 LGHDT and CDR2 YNNKEL (reference sequence). The CDR3 is CASSQGGRRYGAEAFF. The DNA for the CDR3 is TGTGCCAGCAGCCAAGGAGGACGGCGGTACGGGGCTGAAGCTTTCTTT.

The chain combines TRBV28 with TRBJ2-3; the D gene is possibly TRBD1 (6 bases). The CDR3 totals 15 residues. Per the germline V gene, CDR1 is MDHEN and CDR2 is SYDVKM. Between the trimmed V and J ends, which lost 2 bases and 1 base, there was a span of 10 bases. CDR3 bases: TGTGCCAGCAGTTTACAGGGGAAGGGCACAGATACGCAGTATTTT. It translates to CASSLQGKGTDTQYF. The variable domain in full, with the rest retrieved from reference TRBV28 and TRBJ2-3, is DVKVTQSSRYLVKRTGEKVFLECVQDMDHENMFWYRQDPGLGLRLIYFSYDVKMKEKGDIPEGYSVSREKKERFSLILESASTNQTSMYLCASSLQGKGTDTQYFGPGTRLTVL.

This chain joins TRBV7-3 and TRBJ2-7, with 10 bases identical to TRBD2. Germline CDR1 reads SGHTA; CDR2 reads FQGTGA. Germline trimming cut 5 bases from V and 3 bases from J; bases unmatched to any gene: 7. The CDR3 has 15 residues. CDR3 DNA sequence: TGTGCCAGCAGCCCTTTAGCGGGGGGTTACTACGAGCAGTACTTC. Its translation is CASSPLAGGYYEQYF.

A few counts support this clone. The gene calls are TRBV6-5 and TRBJ2-3; D gene unclear. CDR1 is MNHEY, CDR2 SVGAGI, per germline. This CDR3 is 13 amino acids long. Trimming removed 8 bases at V and 1 base at J, with 10 bases between. Here the CDR3 reads CASARGGTDTQYF. The CDR3 DNA reads TGTGCCAGCGCCAGAGGTGGCACAGATACGCAGTATTTT.

The chain's CDR3 is CAWSVETVRNQPQHF. The CDR3 DNA reads as TGTGCCTGGAGTGTAGAAACTGTCCGCAATCAGCCCCAGCATTTT. V usage is TRBV30 and J usage is TRBJ1-5; D ambiguous. CDR3 size: 15 residues. Looked up from germline, CDR1 is GTSNPN and CDR2 is SVGIG (reference sequence). The V end lost 0 bases, the J end lost 2 bases, and 11 bases lay between the germline ends.

This clone was counted a single time. The V gene is TRBV29-1, the J gene TRBJ1-2, with 8 nucleotides matching TRBD1. V gave up 4 bases and J gave up 4 bases; unmatched junction bases: 5. The CDR3 totals 13 residues. Germline V gene sequence: CDR1 SQVTM, CDR2 ANQGSEA. CDR3 protein: CSVGAGGVYGYTF. The CDR3 nucleotides are TGCAGCGTTGGGGCAGGGGGCGTCTATGGCTACACCTTC.

V is TRBV19 and J is TRBJ2-3, with 7 bases identical to TRBD1. Germline V gives CDR1 LNHDA, CDR2 SQIVND (reference sequence). The CDR3 loop spans 15 amino acids. With V trimmed by 6 bases and J by 0 bases, 6 bases remained unmatched. CDR3 residues: CASSPLQGSTDTQYF. CDR3 nucleotides: TGTGCCAGTAGCCCCTTACAGGGGAGCACAGATACGCAGTATTTT.

The rearrangement joins TRBV7-2 to TRBJ1-6; tentatively, D is TRBD1 (6 bases). Between the trimmed V and J ends, which lost 0 bases and 4 bases, there was a span of 10 bases. The CDR3 consists of 16 residues. Germline-derived CDR1 and CDR2 are SGHTA and FQGNSA. CDR3 DNA: TGTGCCAGCAGCTTAGCGACAGGAGCGTATAATTCACCCCTCCACTTT. Residues: CASSLATGAYNSPLHF. Together with reference TRBV7-2 and TRBJ1-6, the CDR3 gives the full variable domain: GAGVSQSPSNKVTEKGKDVELRCDPISGHTALYWYRQSLGQGLEFLIYFQGNSAPDKSGLPSDRFSAERTGGSVSTLTIQRTQQEDSAVYLCASSLATGAYNSPLHFGNGTRLTVT.

The V call is TRBV20-1, the J call TRBJ1-4, with 7 bases that match TRBD1. The junction had 6 bases not matched to a gene; V was cut back by 3 bases and J by 8 bases. Germline V CDR1 and CDR2: DFQATT, SNEGSKA (reference sequence). This CDR3 comprises 13 residues. For the CDR3, the DNA is TGCAGTGCTAGTAGGGACAGAGGGGAAAAACTGTTTTTT. Amino acid sequence: CSASRDRGEKLFF.

V usage is TRBV7-9 and J usage is TRBJ1-2; D perhaps matches TRBD1 (6 bases). The CDR3 sequence is 12 residues long. V lost 3 bases and J 8 bases, leaving 10 bases between the germline ends. The germline CDR1 and CDR2 sequences are SEHNR and FQNEAQ (reference sequence). DNA of the CDR3: TGTGCCAGCAGCTTCTTAGGGGGAGGCTACACCTTC. Its translation is CASSFLGGGYTF.

This clone turned up a few times. The chain links TRBV6-5 to TRBJ1-1, with D unclear. The CDR3 spans 14 residues. CDR1 and CDR2 from the germline V gene are MNHEY and SVGAGI. V lost 2 bases to trimming and J lost 10 bases, with 17 bases between them. The CDR3 here is CASSYKFDRELAFF. The CDR3 DNA sequence: TGTGCCAGCAGTTACAAGTTCGATCGGGAGCTAGCTTTCTTT.

The rearrangement joins TRBV30 to TRBJ1-2; unclear D gene. V lost 4 bases, J lost 4 bases, and 13 bases lay in between. The CDR3 totals 13 residues. The germline V gene has CDR1 GTSNPN and CDR2 SVGIG (reference sequence). The DNA for the CDR3 is TGTGCCTGGAATTCGGCGGGGTTCTATGGCTACACCTTC. Amino acids: CAWNSAGFYGYTF.

The chain recombines TRBV27 with TRBJ2-1; 10 nucleotides align to TRBD2. V was clipped by 4 bases and J by 4 bases; unmatched bases: 4. Germline assignment: CDR1 MNHEY and CDR2 SMNVEV (reference sequence). The CDR3 is 15 residues long. CDR3: CASSSGLAEYNEQFF. The CDR3 DNA follows: TGTGCCAGCAGTTCCGGACTAGCGGAGTACAATGAGCAGTTCTTC.

V and J are TRBV19 and TRBJ2-2; 10 bases fit TRBD1. The germline CDR1 and CDR2 sequences are LNHDA and SQIVND (reference sequence). The CDR3 consists of 18 residues. Trimming at V came to 0 bases and at J to 3 bases, leaving 7 bases not matched to a gene. The CDR3: CASSIDARQGAYTGELFF. The CDR3 nucleotides read TGTGCCAGTAGTATAGACGCCCGACAGGGGGCATACACCGGGGAGCTGTTTTTT.

The gene calls are TRBV7-9 and TRBJ2-5, with 13 positions matching TRBD2. This CDR3 is built from 16 residues. The V gene end was trimmed by 6 bases and the J gene end by 5 bases; junction bases not matched to a gene: 9. Germline V lookup: CDR1 SEHNR, CDR2 FQNEAQ (reference sequence). The CDR3 is CASRTSGRGERETQYF. The DNA of the CDR3 is TGTGCCAGCAGAACTAGCGGGAGGGGAGAAAGGGAGACCCAGTACTTC.

CDR3 in amino acids: CASRMTSAYNEQFF. As DNA, the CDR3 is TGTGCCAGCAGGATGACTAGCGCCTACAATGAGCAGTTCTTC. The gene calls are TRBV5-4 and TRBJ2-1, with 8 nucleotides matching TRBD2. The CDR3 is 14 residues long. Trimming at V came to 5 bases and at J to 2 bases, leaving 3 bases not matched to a gene. The germline CDR1 and CDR2 sequences are SGHNT and YYREEE (reference sequence). The full variable domain, rest sourced from reference TRBV5-4 and TRBJ2-1, is ETGVTQSPTHLIKTRGQQVTLRCSSQSGHNTVSWYQQALGQGPQFIFQYYREEENGRGNFPPRFSGLQFPNYSSELNVNALELDDSALYLCASRMTSAYNEQFFGPGTRLTVL.

The chain employs TRBV6-6 and TRBJ2-7, with 8 positions matching TRBD2. Germline values: CDR1 MNHNY, CDR2 SVGAGI (reference sequence). The length of the CDR3 is 15 residues. Germline trimming cut 2 bases from V and 0 bases from J; bases unmatched to any gene: 3. CDR3 DNA sequence: TGTGCCAGCAGTTACCCGGGGGGGAGCTCCTACGAGCAGTACTTC. This gives the protein CASSYPGGSSYEQYF.

This chain joins TRBV19 and TRBJ1-4, with a tentative D call TRBD1 (5 bases). The CDR3 totals 16 residues. Trimming took 0 bases from V and 8 from J, leaving 16 bases between them. CDR1 LNHDA and CDR2 SQIVND come from the germline V gene (reference sequence). CDR3 residues: CASSIDRKGLGEKLFF. For the CDR3, the DNA is TGTGCCAGTAGTATAGATCGGAAGGGGCTCGGAGAAAAACTGTTTTTT.

This chain uses TRBV9 with TRBJ1-1; D gene unclear. There are 11 residues in the CDR3. Trimming removed 4 bases at V and 6 bases at J, with 7 bases between. The germline gives CDR1 SGDLS, CDR2 YYNGEE. The CDR3 sequence: CASSPRSEAFF. The CDR3 coding sequence is TGTGCCAGCAGCCCACGGTCTGAAGCTTTCTTT.